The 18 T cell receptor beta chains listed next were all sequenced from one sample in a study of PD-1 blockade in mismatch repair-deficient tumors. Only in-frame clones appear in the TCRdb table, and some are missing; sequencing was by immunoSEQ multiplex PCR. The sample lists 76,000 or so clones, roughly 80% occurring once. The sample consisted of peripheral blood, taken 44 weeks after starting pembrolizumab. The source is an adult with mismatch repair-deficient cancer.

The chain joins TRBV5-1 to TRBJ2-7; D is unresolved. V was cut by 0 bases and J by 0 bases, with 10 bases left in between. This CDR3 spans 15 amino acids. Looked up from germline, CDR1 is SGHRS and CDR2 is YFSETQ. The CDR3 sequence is CASSLDYSSSYEQYF. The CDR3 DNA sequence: TGCGCCAGCAGCTTGGACTACAGTAGCTCCTACGAGCAGTACTTC.

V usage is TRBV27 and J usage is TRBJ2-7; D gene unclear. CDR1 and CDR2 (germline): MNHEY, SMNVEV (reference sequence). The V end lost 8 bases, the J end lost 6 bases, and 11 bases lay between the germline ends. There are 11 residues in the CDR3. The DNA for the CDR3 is TGTGCCAGCGGCCACGGACCCGAGCAGTACTTC. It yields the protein CASGHGPEQYF.

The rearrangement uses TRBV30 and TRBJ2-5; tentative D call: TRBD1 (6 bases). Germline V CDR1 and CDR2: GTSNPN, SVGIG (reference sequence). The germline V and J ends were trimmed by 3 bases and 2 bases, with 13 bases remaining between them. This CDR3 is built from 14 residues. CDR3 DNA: TGTGCCTGGAGATCAACTAGGGGGCAAGAGACCCAGTACTTC. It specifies CAWRSTRGQETQYF.

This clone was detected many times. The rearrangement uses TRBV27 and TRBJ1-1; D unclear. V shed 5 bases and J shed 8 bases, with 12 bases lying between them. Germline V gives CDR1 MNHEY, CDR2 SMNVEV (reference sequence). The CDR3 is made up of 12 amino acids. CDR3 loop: CASSPGGVEAFF. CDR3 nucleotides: TGTGCCAGCAGTCCAGGCGGGGTCGAAGCTTTCTTT.

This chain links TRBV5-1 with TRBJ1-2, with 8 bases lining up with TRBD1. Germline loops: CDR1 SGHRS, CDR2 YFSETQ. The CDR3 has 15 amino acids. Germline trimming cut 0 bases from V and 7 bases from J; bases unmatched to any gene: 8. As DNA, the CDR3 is TGCGCCAGCAGCTTGGAGCCGGACAGGGACAGTGGCTACACCTTC. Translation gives CASSLEPDRDSGYTF.

The CDR3 nucleotides are TGCAGCGTTGCCGGGGGCTCCACTGAAGCTTTCTTT. Its translation: CSVAGGSTEAFF. V is TRBV29-1 and J is TRBJ1-1, with TRBD1 as a possible D gene (6 bases). The V end was cut by 4 bases, the J end by 4 bases, with 10 bases between. CDR1 and CDR2 from the germline V gene are SQVTM and ANQGSEA. CDR3 length: 12 residues. The full variable domain, in which reference TRBV29-1 and TRBJ1-1 provide the parts outside the CDR3, is SAVISQKPSRDICQRGTSLTIQCQVDSQVTMMFWYRQQPGQSLTLIATANQGSEATYESGFVIDKFPISRPNLTFSTLTVSNMSPEDSSIYLCSVAGGSTEAFFGQGTRLTVV.

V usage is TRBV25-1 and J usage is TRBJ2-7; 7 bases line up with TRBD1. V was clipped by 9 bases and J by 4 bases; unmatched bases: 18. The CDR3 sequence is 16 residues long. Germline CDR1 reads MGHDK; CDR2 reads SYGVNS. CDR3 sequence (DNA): TGTGCCAGTCAGAGACCGGGGACAGTTGGTGGGTACGAGCAGTACTTC. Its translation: CASQRPGTVGGYEQYF.

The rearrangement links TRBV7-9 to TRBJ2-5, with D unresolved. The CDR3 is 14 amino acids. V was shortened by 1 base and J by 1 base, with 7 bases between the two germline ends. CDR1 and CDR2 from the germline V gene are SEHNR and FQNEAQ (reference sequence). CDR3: CASSLVASQETQYF. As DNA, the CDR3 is TGTGCCAGCAGCTTAGTCGCCAGCCAAGAGACCCAGTACTTC.

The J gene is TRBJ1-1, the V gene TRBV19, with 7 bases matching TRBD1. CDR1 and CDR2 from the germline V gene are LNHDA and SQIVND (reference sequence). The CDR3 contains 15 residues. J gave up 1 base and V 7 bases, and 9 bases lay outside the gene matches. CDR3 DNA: TGTGCCAGTACCCCATGGACAGGAGGGAACACTGAAGCTTTCTTT. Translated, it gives CASTPWTGGNTEAFF.

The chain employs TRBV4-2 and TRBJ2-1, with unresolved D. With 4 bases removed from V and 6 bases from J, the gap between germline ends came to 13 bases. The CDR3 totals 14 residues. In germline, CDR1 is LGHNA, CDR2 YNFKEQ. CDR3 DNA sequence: TGTGCCAGCAGCCCGGGCGGTACTGCCAATGAGCAGTTCTTC. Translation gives CASSPGGTANEQFF.

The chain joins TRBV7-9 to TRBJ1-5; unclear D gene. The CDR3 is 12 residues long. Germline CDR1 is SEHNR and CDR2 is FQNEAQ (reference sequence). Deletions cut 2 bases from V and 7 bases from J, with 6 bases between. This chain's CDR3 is CASSLNQQPQHF. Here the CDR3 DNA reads TGTGCCAGCAGCTTAAACCAGCAGCCCCAGCATTTT.

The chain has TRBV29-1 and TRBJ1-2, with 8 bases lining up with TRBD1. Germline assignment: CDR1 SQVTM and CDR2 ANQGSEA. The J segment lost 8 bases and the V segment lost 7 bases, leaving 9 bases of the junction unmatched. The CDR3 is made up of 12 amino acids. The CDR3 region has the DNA TGCAGCGCTATATTGGACAGGGCCGGCTACACCTTC. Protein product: CSAILDRAGYTF.

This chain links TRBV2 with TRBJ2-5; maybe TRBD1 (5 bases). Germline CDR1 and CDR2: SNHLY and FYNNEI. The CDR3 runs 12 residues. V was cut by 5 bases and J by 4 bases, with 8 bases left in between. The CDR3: CASSYQGETQYF. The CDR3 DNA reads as TGTGCCAGCAGTTATCAGGGAGAGACCCAGTACTTC.

The CDR3 DNA reads TGTGCCAGCACCAAATCGGCAACTAATGAAAAACTGTTTTTT. Amino acid sequence: CASTKSATNEKLFF. V is TRBV6-5 and J is TRBJ1-4; D not resolved. There are 14 residues in the CDR3. V lost 7 bases, J lost 0 bases, and 9 bases lay in between. Germline assignment: CDR1 MNHEY and CDR2 SVGAGI.

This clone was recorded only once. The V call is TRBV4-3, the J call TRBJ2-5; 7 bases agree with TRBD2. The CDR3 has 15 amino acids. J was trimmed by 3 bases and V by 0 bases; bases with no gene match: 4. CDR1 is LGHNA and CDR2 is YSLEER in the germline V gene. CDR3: CASSQEVAGEETQYF. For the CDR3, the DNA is TGCGCCAGCAGCCAAGAGGTAGCGGGCGAAGAGACCCAGTACTTC.

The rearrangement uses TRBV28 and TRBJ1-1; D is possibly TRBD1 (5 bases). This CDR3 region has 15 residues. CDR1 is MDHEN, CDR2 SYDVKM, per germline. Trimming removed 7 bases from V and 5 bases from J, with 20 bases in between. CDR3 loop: CASTPRGEVRTEAFF. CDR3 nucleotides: TGTGCCAGCACCCCTAGAGGGGAAGTAAGGACTGAAGCTTTCTTT.

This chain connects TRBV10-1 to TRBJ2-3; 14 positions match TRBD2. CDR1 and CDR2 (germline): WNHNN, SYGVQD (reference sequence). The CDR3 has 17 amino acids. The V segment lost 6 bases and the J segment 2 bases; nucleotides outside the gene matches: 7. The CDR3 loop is CASSGTSGSLHTDTQYF. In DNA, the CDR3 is TGCGCCAGCAGCGGGACTAGCGGGAGTCTCCACACAGATACGCAGTATTTT.

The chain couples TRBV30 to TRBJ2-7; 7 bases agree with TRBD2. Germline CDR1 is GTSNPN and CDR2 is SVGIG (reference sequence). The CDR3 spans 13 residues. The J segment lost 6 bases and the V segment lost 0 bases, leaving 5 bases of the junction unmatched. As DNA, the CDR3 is TGTGCCTGGAGTGTGACGGGAGGACGCGAGCAGTACTTC. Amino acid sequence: CAWSVTGGREQYF.